This T cell receptor beta chain was profiled in a study of CD8 T cells in Susac syndrome. Study results and limitations: There were over 15 Susac-specific public clones in total CD8+ repertoires and several in CD8+ TEMRA repertoires.

Per the germline V gene, CDR1 is SGHVS and CDR2 is FQNEAQ. V shed 5 bases and J shed 4 bases, with 14 bases lying between them. The CDR3 is 14 amino acids. Of note for this clonotype: No antigen is known for it. This CDR3 fails to terminate in the conserved phenylalanine or tryptophan, so it likely reflects a read error.

Random-hexamer reverse transcription was applied to about 0.45 to 1 ug RNA. TCRdb recomputed calls from the immunoSEQ multiplex PCR reads with MiXCR, one row per CDR3 protein. The sample shows about 83,000 distinct CDR3 sequences, 95% to 97% of them seen only once. Patients with Susac syndrome fulfilled recently defined diagnostic criteria for definite or probable disease. This sequence joins TRBV7-8 and TRBJ2-5; TRBD2 is a possible D gene (5 bases). The TCR sequence derives from a human donor with Susac syndrome. Sequencing was performed on CD8+ T cells from PBMCs. The CDR3 DNA sequence: TGTGCCAGCAGCGAGAATACTAGTCCAGAGACCCAGTACCTC. It yields the protein CASSENTSPETQYL.